This TCR beta chain was identified in a study of cytotoxic CD8 clonotypes in ibrutinib-treated CLL. Study details: Responses comprised around 24 partial and 2 complete; at median approximately 70 months, about 15 remained remitted and some twelve progressed.

This clone was detected a few times. In germline, CDR1 is MNHNS, CDR2 SASEGT. V lost 4 bases and J 3 bases, leaving 10 bases between the germline ends. CDR3 length: 13 amino acids. Sequencing was designed to attain a depth spanning 1 in 200,000 to 1 in 1 million T cells. TCRdb's table, derived via immunoSEQ multiplex PCR, lists solely in-frame clones and lacks some. The repertoire consists of 25,000 to 30,000 clones, with roughly 60% occurring once and the leading ten covering about 15%. This TCR was sampled from a human donor with chronic lymphocytic leukemia. J is TRBJ2-7 and V is TRBV6-1; D is tentatively TRBD1 or TRBD2 (5 bases each). The starting material was PBMCs, obtained before ibrutinib treatment. DNA of the CDR3: TGTGCCAGCAGTGGGGGACCCGGCTACGAGCAGTACTTC. Its protein product is CASSGGPGYEQYF.